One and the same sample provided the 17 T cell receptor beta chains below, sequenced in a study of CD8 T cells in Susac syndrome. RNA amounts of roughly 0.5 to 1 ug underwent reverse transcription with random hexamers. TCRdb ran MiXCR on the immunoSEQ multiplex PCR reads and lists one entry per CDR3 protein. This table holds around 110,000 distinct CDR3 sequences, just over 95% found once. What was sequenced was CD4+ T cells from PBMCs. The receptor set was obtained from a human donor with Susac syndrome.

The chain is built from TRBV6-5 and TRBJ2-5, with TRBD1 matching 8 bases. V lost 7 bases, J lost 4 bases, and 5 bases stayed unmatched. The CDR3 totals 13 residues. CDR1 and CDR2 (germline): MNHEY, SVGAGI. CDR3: CASKRQGAETQYF. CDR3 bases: TGTGCCAGCAAGCGGCAGGGGGCAGAGACCCAGTACTTC.

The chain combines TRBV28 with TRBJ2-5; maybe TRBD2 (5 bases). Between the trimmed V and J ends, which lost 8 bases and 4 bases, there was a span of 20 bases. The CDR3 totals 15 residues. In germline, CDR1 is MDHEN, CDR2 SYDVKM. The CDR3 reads CASQRASSYPETQYF. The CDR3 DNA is TGTGCCAGCCAGAGGGCTAGTTCCTATCCAGAGACCCAGTACTTC.

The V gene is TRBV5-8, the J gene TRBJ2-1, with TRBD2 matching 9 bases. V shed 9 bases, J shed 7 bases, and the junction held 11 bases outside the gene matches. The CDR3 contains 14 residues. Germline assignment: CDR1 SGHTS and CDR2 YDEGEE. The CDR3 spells CATVSGAGGNEQFF. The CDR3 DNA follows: TGTGCCACCGTGTCCGGAGCGGGAGGTAATGAGCAGTTCTTC.

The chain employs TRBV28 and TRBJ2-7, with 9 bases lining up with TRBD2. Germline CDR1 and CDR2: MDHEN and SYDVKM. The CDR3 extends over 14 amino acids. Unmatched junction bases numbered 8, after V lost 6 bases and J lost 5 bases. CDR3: CASSHSGSSHEQYF. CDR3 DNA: TGTGCCAGCAGCCATAGCGGGAGTTCCCACGAGCAGTACTTC.

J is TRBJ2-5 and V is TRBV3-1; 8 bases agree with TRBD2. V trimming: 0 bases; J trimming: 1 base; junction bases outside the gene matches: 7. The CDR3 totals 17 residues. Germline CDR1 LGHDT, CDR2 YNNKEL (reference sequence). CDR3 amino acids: CASSQDRGGRTQETQYF. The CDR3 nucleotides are TGTGCCAGCAGCCAAGATAGGGGCGGGAGGACCCAAGAGACCCAGTACTTC.

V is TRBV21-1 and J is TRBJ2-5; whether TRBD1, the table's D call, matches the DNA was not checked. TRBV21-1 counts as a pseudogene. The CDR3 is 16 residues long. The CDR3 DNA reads TGTGCCAGCAGCAAAGCACGACGGCGGGGGCGAGAGACCCAGTACTTC. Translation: CASSKARRRGRETQYF.

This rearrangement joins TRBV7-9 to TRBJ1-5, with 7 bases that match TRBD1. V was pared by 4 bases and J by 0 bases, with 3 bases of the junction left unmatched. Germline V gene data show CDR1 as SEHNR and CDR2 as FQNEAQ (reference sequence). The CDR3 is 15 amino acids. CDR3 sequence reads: CASSSGQTSNQPQHF. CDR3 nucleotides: TGTGCCAGCAGCTCGGGACAGACTAGCAATCAGCCCCAGCATTTT.

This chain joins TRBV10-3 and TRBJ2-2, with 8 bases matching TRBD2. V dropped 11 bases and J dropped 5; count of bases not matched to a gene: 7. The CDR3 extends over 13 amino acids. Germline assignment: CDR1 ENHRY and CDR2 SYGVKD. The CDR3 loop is CAGAGVGTGELFF. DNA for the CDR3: TGTGCCGGAGCGGGAGTTGGAACCGGGGAGCTGTTTTTT.

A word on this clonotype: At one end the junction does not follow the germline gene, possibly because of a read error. CDR3 DNA: TGTGCCGGCAGCTTGGAAAGGGCGAGGGGGCCGAATGAGCAGTTCTTC. Translation: CAGSLERARGPNEQFF. V is TRBV5-4 and J is TRBJ2-1, with 7 positions matching TRBD1. The CDR3 length is 16 residues. Germline CDR1 and CDR2: SGHNT and YYREEE (reference sequence).

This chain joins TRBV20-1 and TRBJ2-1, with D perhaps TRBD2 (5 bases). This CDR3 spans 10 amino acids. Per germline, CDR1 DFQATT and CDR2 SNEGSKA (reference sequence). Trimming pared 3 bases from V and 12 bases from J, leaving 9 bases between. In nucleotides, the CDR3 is TGCAGTGCTAGCGGGGAGCGGCAGTTCTTC. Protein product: CSASGERQFF.

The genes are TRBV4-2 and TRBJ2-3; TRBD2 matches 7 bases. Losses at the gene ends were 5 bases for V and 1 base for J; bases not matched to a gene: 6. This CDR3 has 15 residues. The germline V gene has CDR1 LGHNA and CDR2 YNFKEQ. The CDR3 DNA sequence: TGTGCCAGCAGCGGGGGGGAGCGCCGCACAGATACGCAGTATTTT. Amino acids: CASSGGERRTDTQYF.

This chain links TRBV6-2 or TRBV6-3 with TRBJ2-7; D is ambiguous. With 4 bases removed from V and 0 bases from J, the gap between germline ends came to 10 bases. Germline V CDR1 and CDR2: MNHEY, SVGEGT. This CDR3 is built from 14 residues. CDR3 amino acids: CASSSPGFSYEQYF. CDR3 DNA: TGTGCCAGCAGTTCCCCCGGGTTCTCCTACGAGCAGTACTTC.

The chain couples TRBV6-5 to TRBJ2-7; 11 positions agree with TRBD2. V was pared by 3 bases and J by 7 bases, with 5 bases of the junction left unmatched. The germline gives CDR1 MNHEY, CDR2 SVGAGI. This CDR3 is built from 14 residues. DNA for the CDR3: TGTGCCAGCAGTTATAGTAGCGGGAGGGGAGAGCAGTACTTC. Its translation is CASSYSSGRGEQYF.

The CDR3 sequence is CSSKDYQETQYF. The CDR3 nucleotides read TGCAGCTCCAAGGACTACCAAGAGACCCAGTACTTC. V is TRBV29-1 and J is TRBJ2-5, with D perhaps TRBD2 (5 bases). This CDR3 is built from 12 residues. V was shortened by 8 bases and J by 0 bases, with 10 bases between the two germline ends. CDR1 and CDR2 from the germline V gene are SQVTM and ANQGSEA.

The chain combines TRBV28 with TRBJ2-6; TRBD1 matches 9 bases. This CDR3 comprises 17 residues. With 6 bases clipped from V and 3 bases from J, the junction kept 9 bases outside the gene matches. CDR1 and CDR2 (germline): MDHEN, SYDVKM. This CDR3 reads CASSGTGFKVGANVLTF. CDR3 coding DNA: TGTGCCAGCAGCGGGACAGGGTTTAAGGTTGGGGCCAACGTCCTGACTTTC. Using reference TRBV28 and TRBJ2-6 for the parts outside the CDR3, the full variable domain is DVKVTQSSRYLVKRTGEKVFLECVQDMDHENMFWYRQDPGLGLRLIYFSYDVKMKEKGDIPEGYSVSREKKERFSLILESASTNQTSMYLCASSGTGFKVGANVLTFGAGSRLTVL.

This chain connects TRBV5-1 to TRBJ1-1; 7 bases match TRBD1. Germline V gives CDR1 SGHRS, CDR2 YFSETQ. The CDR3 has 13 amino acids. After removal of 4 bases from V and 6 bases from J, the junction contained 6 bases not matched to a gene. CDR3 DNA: TGCGCCAGCAGCCTCCAGGGGGTCCCTGAAGCTTTCTTT. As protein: CASSLQGVPEAFF.

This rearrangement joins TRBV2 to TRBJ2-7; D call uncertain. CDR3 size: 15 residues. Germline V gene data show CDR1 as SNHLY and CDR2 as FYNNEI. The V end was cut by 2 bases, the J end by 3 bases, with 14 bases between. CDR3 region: CASSERLSVVYEQYF. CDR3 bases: TGTGCCAGCAGTGAAAGGTTGTCGGTCGTCTACGAGCAGTACTTC.